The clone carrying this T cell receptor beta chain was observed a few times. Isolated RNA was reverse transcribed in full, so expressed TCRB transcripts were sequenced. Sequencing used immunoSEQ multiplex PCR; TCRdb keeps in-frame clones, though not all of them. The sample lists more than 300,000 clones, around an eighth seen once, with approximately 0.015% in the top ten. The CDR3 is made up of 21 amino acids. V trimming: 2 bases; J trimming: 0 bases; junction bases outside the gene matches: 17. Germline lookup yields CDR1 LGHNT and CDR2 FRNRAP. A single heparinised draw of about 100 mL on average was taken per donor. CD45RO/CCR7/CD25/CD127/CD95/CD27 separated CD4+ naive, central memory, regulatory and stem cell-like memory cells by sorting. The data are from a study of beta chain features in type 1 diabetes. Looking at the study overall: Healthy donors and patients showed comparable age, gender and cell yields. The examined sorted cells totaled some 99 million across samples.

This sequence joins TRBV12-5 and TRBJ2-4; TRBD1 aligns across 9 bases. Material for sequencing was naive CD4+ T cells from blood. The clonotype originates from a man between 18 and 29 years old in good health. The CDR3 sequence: CASGLTQDRDRVELAKNIQYF. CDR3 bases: TGTGCTAGTGGTTTGACCCAAGACCGGGACAGGGTAGAGCTAGCCAAAAACATTCAGTACTTC.